The clone carrying this TCR beta chain showed up many times. Its specificity is not known. One end of the junction fails to match germline, which may point to a read error. How the authors handled the data: The authors used CDR3 differences across clinicopathological groups to build a distant-metastasis classifier for papillary thyroid cancer. TCRdb re-called clones from the PCR reads using MiXCR. The V and J calls were not made by the authors but by TCRdb's processing. The repertoire holds approximately 70,000 clones, with roughly 18% as singletons. Prior to thyroid surgery, none of the patients had received any treatment. Germline loops: CDR1 SGHAT, CDR2 FQNNGV. The CDR3 is 13 amino acids. The sample comes from a study of metastatic and nonmetastatic thyroid tumors. Study overall: For malignant and benign thyroid patients, tumor or nodule tissue and blood were the sources whose repertoires were compared. The study, taken as a whole, reports: The reported finding was significantly higher TCR beta diversity in malignant thyroid tumors relative to benign nodules, in blood and tumor.

The rearrangement uses TRBV11-2 and TRBJ2-7; 8 positions agree with TRBD2. The sequencing sample was made of blood. The receptor was derived from a female donor with papillary thyroid cancer or a benign thyroid nodule (not recorded which). Some clones in this sample may be carry-over from other donors' samples. The CDR3 region is CASSLGYSGSPHF. Here the CDR3 DNA reads TGTGCCAGCAGCTTAGGTTACAGCGGGAGCCCCCACTTC.